This T cell receptor beta chain was captured in a study of blood T cell repertoires in COVID-19. Per the authors' pipeline: The assay estimated nucleated cells by amplifying reference gene primers. Sequencing used immunoSEQ multiplex PCR; TCRdb keeps in-frame clones, though not all of them. V and J calls and clone size are those listed in that table; D and trimming were worked out from the DNA. The sample holds 360,000 or so clones, roughly 86% seen once. Concerning this clone: The same CDR3 arises from other DNA sequences in this sample as well.

Recovered status applied to Cohort 3 donors who had two consecutive negative PCRs. It also applied to those with clearance or with symptom resolution. The V gene end was trimmed by 1 base and the J gene end by 0 bases; junction bases not matched to a gene: 3. CDR1 and CDR2 (germline): KGHSH, LQKENI. The CDR3 sequence is 16 residues long. The chain has TRBV18 and TRBJ2-1; 7 bases are a match to TRBD2. The receptor was derived from a woman aged 25 to 45 who had recovered from COVID-19. What was sequenced was PBMCs or T cells enriched from blood (not recorded which). The CDR3 nucleotides read TGTGCCAGCTCACCACTGGGCGGGAGCTCCTACAATGAGCAGTTCTTC. Its translation: CASSPLGGSSYNEQFF.